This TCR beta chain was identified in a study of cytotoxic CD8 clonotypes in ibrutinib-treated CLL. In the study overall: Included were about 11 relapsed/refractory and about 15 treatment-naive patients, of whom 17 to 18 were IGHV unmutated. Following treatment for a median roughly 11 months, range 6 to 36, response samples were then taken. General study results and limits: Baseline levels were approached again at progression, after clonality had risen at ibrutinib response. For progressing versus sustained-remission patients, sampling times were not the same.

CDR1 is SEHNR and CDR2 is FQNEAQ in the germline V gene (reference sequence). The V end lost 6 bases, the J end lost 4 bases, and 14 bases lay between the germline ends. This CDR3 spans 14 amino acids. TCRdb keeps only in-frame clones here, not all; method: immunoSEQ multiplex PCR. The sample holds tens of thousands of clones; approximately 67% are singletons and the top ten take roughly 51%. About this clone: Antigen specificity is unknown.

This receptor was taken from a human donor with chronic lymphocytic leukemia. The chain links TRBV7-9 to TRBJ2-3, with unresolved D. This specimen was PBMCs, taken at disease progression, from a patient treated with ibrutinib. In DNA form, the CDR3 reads TGTGCCAGCAGTTCCGACTTTACCTCAGATACGCAGTATTTT. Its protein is CASSSDFTSDTQYF. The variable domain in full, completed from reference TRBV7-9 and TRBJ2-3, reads DTGVSQNPRHKITKRGQNVTFRCDPISEHNRLYWYRQTLGQGPEFLTYFQNEAQLEKSRLLSDRFSAERPKGSFSTLEIQRTEQGDSAMYLCASSSDFTSDTQYFGPGTRLTVL.